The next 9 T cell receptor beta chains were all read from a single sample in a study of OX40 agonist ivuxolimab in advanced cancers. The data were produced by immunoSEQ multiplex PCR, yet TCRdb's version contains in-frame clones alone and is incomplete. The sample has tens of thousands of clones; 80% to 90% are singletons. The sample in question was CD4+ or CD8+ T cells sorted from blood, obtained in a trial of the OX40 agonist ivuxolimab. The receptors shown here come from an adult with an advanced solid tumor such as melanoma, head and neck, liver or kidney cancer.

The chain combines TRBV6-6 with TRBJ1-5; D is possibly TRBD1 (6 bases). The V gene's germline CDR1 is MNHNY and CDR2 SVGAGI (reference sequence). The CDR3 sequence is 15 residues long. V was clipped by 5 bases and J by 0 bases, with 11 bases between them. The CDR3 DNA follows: TGTGCCAGCAGTCAGGACAGTAATAGCAATCAGCCCCAGCATTTT. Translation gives CASSQDSNSNQPQHF.

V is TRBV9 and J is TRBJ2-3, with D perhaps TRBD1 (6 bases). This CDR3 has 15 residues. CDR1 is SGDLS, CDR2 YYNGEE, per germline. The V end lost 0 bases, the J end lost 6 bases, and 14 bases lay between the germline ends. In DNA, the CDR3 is TGTGCCAGCAGCGTAGGAGGGGGAGAGTGGGATACGCAGTATTTT. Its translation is CASSVGGGEWDTQYF.

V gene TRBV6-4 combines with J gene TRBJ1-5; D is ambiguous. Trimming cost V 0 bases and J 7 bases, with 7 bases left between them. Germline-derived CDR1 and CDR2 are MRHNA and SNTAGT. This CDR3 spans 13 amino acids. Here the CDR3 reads CASSDSPDQPQHF. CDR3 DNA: TGTGCCAGCAGTGACTCGCCTGACCAGCCCCAGCATTTT.

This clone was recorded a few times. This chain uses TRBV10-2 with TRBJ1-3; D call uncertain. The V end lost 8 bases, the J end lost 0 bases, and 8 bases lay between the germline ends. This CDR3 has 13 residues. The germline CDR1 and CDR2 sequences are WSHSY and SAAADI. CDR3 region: CASRSSSGNTIYF. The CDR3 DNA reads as TGCGCCAGCCGGAGCAGCTCTGGAAACACCATATATTTT.

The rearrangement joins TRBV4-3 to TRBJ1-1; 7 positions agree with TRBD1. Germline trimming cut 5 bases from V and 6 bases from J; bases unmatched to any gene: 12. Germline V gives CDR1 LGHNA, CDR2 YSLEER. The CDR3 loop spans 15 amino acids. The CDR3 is CASSFRTGSWAEAFF. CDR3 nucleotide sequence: TGCGCCAGCAGCTTTCGGACAGGAAGTTGGGCTGAAGCTTTCTTT.

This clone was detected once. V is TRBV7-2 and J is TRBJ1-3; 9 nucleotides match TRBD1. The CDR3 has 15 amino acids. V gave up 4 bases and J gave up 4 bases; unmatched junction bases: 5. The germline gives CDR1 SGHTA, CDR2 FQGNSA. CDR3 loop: CASSSDRGRGNTIYF. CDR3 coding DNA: TGTGCCAGCAGCTCCGACAGGGGGAGAGGAAACACCATATATTTT. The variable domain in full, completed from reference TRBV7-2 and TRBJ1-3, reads GAGVSQSPSNKVTEKGKDVELRCDPISGHTALYWYRQSLGQGLEFLIYFQGNSAPDKSGLPSDRFSAERTGGSVSTLTIQRTQQEDSAVYLCASSSDRGRGNTIYFGEGSWLTVV.

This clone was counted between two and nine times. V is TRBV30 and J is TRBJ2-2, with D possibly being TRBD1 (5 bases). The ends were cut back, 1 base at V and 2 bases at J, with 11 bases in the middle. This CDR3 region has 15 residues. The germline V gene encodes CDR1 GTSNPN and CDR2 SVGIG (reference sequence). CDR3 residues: CAWSGTRANTGELFF. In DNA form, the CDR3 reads TGTGCCTGGAGTGGGACAAGGGCCAACACCGGGGAGCTGTTTTTT. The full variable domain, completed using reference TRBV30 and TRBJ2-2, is SQTIHQWPATLVQPVGSPLSLECTVEGTSNPNLYWYRQAAGRGLQLLFYSVGIGQISSEVPQNLSASRPQDRQFILSSKKLLLSDSGFYLCAWSGTRANTGELFFGEGSRLTVL.

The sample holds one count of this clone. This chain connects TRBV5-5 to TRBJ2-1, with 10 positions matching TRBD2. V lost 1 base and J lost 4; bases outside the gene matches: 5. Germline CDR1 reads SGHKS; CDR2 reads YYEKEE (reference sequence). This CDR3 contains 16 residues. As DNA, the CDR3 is TGTGCCAGCAGCTTGACTAGCGGGGCACTATACAATGAGCAGTTCTTC. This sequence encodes CASSLTSGALYNEQFF.

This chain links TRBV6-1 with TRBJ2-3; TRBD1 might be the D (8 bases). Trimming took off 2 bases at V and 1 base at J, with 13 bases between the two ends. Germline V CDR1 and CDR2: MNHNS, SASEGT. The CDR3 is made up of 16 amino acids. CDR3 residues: CASSESTGGGTDTQYF. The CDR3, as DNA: TGTGCCAGCAGTGAATCAACAGGGGGGGGCACAGATACGCAGTATTTT.